This T cell receptor beta chain comes out of a study of blood T cell repertoires in COVID-19. Study-level information: Spain, Italy and the United States supplied samples that represented acute and convalescent COVID-19.

Regarding this clone: One junction end disagrees with the germline gene, perhaps due to a read error.

Authors' analysis steps: Estimation of nucleated cell counts relied on the amplification of reference gene primers. This table comes from immunoSEQ multiplex PCR, and its TCRdb copy is limited to in-frame clones, with some not included. V, J and clone size derive from that table, while D and trimming were established from the DNA sequence. This sample yields hundreds of thousands of clones, of which about 89% are seen a single time; around 3% belongs to the top ten. Seattle researchers signed up patients amid active infection and tracked them longitudinally. The CDR3 consists of 13 residues. Germline CDR1 SQVTM, CDR2 ANQGSEA.

The chain employs TRBV29-1 and TRBJ2-4, with a weak D call TRBD1 (6 bases). The receptor was derived from a woman in her 30s with COVID-19, enrolled during active disease. Sequenced input: peripheral blood. The CDR3 sequence is CSVVQGSKNIQYF. Written as DNA, the CDR3 is TGCAGCGTCGTACAGGGATCCAAAAACATTCAGTACTTT.